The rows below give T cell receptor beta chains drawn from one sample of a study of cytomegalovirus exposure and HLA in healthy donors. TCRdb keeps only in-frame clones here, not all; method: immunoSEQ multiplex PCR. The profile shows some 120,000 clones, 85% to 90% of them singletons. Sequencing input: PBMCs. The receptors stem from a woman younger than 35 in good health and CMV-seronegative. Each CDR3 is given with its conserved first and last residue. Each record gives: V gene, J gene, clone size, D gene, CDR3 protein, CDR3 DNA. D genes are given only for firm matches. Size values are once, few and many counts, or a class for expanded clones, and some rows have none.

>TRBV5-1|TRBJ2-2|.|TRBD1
CASGASWTGVAGELFF
TGCGCCAGCGGGGCCAGCTGGACAGGGGTAGCCGGGGAGCTGTTTTTT
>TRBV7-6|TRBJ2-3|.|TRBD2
CASSLLTSSTDTQYF
TGTGCCAGCAGCTTATTGACTAGCAGCACAGATACGCAGTATTTT
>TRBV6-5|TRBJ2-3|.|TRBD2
CASSLGLAGVDTQYF
TGTGCCAGCAGTTTAGGACTAGCGGGGGTAGATACGCAGTATTTT
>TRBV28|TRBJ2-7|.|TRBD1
CASSYPGQGFEQYF
TGTGCCAGCAGCTACCCGGGACAGGGGTTCGAGCAGTACTTC
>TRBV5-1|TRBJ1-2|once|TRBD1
CASSPGTGGAGDGYTF
TGCGCCAGCAGCCCCGGGACAGGGGGCGCGGGGGATGGCTACACCTTC
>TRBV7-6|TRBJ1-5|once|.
CASSLALNQPQHF
TGTGCCAGCAGCTTAGCCCTAAATCAGCCCCAGCATTTT
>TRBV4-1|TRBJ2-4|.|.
CASSQFLATKNIQYF
TGCGCCAGCAGCCAATTCCTAGCGACCAAAAACATTCAGTACTTC
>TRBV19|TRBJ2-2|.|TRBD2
CASSIAAGGNTGELFF
TGTGCCAGTAGTATAGCAGCGGGGGGGAACACCGGGGAGCTGTTTTTT
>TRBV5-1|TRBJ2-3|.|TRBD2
CASSLVSGGSTDTQYF
TGCGCCAGCAGCTTGGTGAGCGGGGGGAGCACAGATACGCAGTATTTT
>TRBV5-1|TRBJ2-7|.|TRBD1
CASSSRDRSYEQYF
TGCGCCAGCAGCTCCCGGGACAGGTCGTACGAGCAGTACTTC
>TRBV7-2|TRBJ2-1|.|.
CASSLRGGLDEQFF
TGTGCCAGCAGCTTAAGGGGGGGCCTAGATGAGCAGTTCTTC
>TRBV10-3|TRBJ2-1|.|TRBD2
CAISESPYRTSGSEQFF
TGTGCCATCAGTGAGTCCCCATATAGGACTAGCGGGAGTGAGCAGTTCTTC
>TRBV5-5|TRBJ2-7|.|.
CASSSPGRDIKVYEQYF
TGTGCCAGCAGCTCTCCCGGACGGGATATTAAAGTGTACGAGCAGTACTTC
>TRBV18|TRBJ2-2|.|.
CASSPPRGAGETTGELFF
TGTGCCAGCTCACCACCGCGAGGGGCAGGGGAGACCACCGGGGAGCTGTTTTTT
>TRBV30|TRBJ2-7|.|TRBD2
CAWGLAAYEQYF
TGTGCCTGGGGACTAGCGGCCTACGAGCAGTACTTC
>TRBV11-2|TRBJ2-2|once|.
CASSIRGGSGELFF
TGTGCCAGCAGCATTAGAGGGGGATCCGGGGAGCTGTTTTTT
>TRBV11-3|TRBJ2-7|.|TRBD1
CASSLVGTVSYEQYF
TGTGCCAGCAGCTTAGTCGGGACAGTCTCCTACGAGCAGTACTTC
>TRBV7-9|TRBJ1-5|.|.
CASSNGANQPQHF
TGTGCCAGCAGCAATGGGGCCAATCAGCCCCAGCATTTT
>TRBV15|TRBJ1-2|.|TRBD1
CATSRYAGGGYGYTF
TGTGCCACCAGCAGATACGCAGGGGGCGGCTATGGCTACACCTTC
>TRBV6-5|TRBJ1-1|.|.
CASSYSGRGSNTEAFF
TGTGCCAGCAGTTACTCAGGTCGGGGGTCAAACACTGAAGCTTTCTTT
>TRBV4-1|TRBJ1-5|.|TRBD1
CASSPGQGLGMPQHF
TGCGCCAGCAGCCCCGGACAGGGCTTAGGGATGCCCCAGCATTTT
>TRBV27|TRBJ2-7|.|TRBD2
CASRRGGRGVGHEQYF
TGTGCCAGCAGACGGGGGGGTAGAGGGGTCGGCCACGAGCAGTACTTC
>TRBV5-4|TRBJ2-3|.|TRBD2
CASSVGLAGAGNTQYF
TGTGCCAGCAGTGTGGGACTAGCGGGGGCGGGGAATACGCAGTATTTT
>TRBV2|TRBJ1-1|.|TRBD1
CASSYVTGRTEAFF
TGTGCCAGCAGTTATGTGACAGGGCGAACTGAAGCTTTCTTT
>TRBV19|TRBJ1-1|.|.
CASSKGQQNTEAFF
TGTGCCAGTTCGAAAGGACAGCAGAACACTGAAGCTTTCTTT
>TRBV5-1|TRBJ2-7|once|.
CASSLGVSSYEQYF
TGCGCCAGCAGCTTGGGAGTTTCCTCCTACGAGCAGTACTTC
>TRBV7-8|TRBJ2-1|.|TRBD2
CASSPGLAGGPDEQFF
TGTGCCAGCAGCCCGGGACTAGCGGGGGGGCCGGATGAGCAGTTCTTC
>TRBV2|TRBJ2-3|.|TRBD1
CASSEAGQRVDTQYF
TGTGCCAGCAGTGAAGCGGGACAGAGAGTGGATACGCAGTATTTT
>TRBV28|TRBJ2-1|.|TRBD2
CASRAGTSHYNEQFF
TGTGCCAGCAGGGCCGGGACTAGTCATTACAATGAGCAGTTCTTC
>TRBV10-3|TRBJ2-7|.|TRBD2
CAIKGTSGSSGEQYF
TGTGCCATCAAGGGGACTAGCGGGAGTTCGGGCGAGCAGTACTTC
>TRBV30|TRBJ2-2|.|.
CAWSIRQRGTGELFF
TGTGCCTGGAGTATAAGACAACGGGGAACCGGGGAGCTGTTTTTT
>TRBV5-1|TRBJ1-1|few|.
CASSLDGGRNTEAFF
TGCGCCAGCAGCTTGGATGGGGGCAGGAACACTGAAGCTTTCTTT
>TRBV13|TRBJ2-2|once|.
CASSLGRATTGELFF
TGTGCCAGCAGCTTAGGGCGGGCCACCACCGGGGAGCTGTTTTTT
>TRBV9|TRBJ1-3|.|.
CASSVDQGRRNTIYF
TGTGCCAGCAGCGTAGATCAGGGGAGAAGAAACACCATATATTTT
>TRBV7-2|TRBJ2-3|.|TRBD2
CASSLAPPGQGTSGGRDTQYF
TGTGCCAGCAGCTTAGCCCCTCCGGGACAGGGGACTAGCGGGGGTCGGGATACGCAGTATTTT
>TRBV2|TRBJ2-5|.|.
CASSVYQLQETQYF
TGTGCCAGCAGTGTGTATCAACTTCAAGAGACCCAGTACTTC
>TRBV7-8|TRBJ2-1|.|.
CASSPQGNEQFF
TGTGCCAGCAGCCCACAGGGAAATGAGCAGTTCTTC
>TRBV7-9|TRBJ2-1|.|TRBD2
CASSLVPSGAYNEQFF
TGTGCCAGCAGCTTAGTTCCTAGCGGGGCCTACAATGAGCAGTTCTTC
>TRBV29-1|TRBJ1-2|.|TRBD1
CSVVGQMSYGYTF
TGCAGCGTTGTGGGACAGATGAGCTATGGCTACACCTTC
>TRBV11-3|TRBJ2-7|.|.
CASSLGGASTLSGEQYF
TGTGCCAGCAGCTTAGGAGGCGCTAGCACTCTCAGCGGCGAGCAGTACTTC